These 25 T cell receptor beta chains came from one sample sequenced in a study of blood T cell repertoires in COVID-19. The assay was immunoSEQ multiplex PCR, and TCRdb's table has in-frame clones only and misses some. Of around 200,000 clones listed, roughly 84% are singletons. Sequenced material: peripheral blood. The receptors derive from a woman in her 70s with COVID-19, enrolled during active disease.

This rearrangement joins TRBV27 to TRBJ1-2; D is unresolved. The germline CDR1 and CDR2 sequences are MNHEY and SMNVEV (reference sequence). This CDR3 region has 13 residues. V was shortened by 11 bases and J by 1 base, with 14 bases between the two germline ends. The CDR3 loop reads CAAGRGINYGYTF. DNA for the CDR3: TGTGCCGCCGGTCGCGGAATTAACTATGGCTACACCTTC.

The rearrangement links TRBV27 to TRBJ1-1, with 7 nucleotides matching TRBD1. Germline V gene lookup returns CDR1 MNHEY and CDR2 SMNVEV (reference sequence). V lost 1 base and J lost 6; bases outside the gene matches: 5. The CDR3 runs 14 residues. CDR3 sequence: CASSLLPTGAEAFF. The CDR3 DNA reads as TGTGCCAGCAGTTTATTACCCACAGGGGCTGAAGCTTTCTTT.

The J gene is TRBJ1-1, the V gene TRBV19; D possibly corresponds to TRBD1 (5 bases). The CDR3 sequence is 16 residues long. CDR1 LNHDA and CDR2 SQIVND come from the germline V gene (reference sequence). V was trimmed by 3 bases and J by 8 bases, leaving 22 bases between them. The CDR3 sequence: CASSIRSAGSISEAFF. In nucleotides, the CDR3 is TGTGCCAGTAGTATTCGGTCGGCAGGGTCGATATCCGAAGCTTTCTTT.

V is TRBV2 and J is TRBJ2-3; 9 bases map to TRBD2. V trimming: 8 bases; J trimming: 7 bases; junction bases outside the gene matches: 10. CDR3 size: 14 residues. The germline CDR1 and CDR2 sequences are SNHLY and FYNNEI. CDR3 nucleotide sequence: TGTGCCAGCTATAGGGCGGGGGGGCAGAATACGCAGTATTTT. Translated, it gives CASYRAGGQNTQYF.

The gene calls are TRBV7-9 and TRBJ2-3, with TRBD2 identical over 10 bases. The CDR3 sequence is 15 residues long. Germline V gene data show CDR1 as SEHNR and CDR2 as FQNEAQ (reference sequence). Trimming took 0 bases from V and 3 from J; bases not matched to a gene: 0. For the CDR3, the DNA is TGTGCCAGCAGCTTAGCGGGACTAGCGACAGATACGCAGTATTTT. Amino acid sequence: CASSLAGLATDTQYF.

This sequence joins TRBV19 and TRBJ1-5, with D unclear. V was shortened by 11 bases and J by 1 base, with 12 bases between the two germline ends. CDR1 and CDR2 (germline): LNHDA, SQIVND (reference sequence). The CDR3 has 13 amino acids. DNA for the CDR3: TGTGCCTGTTGTATACAGAGCAATCAGCCCCAGCATTTT. Translated: CACCIQSNQPQHF.

The chain has TRBV9 and TRBJ2-3; maybe TRBD1 (6 bases). CDR1 and CDR2 from the germline V gene are SGDLS and YYNGEE. The V end was cut by 1 base, the J end by 0 bases, with 9 bases between. This CDR3 region has 15 residues. CDR3 nucleotides: TGTGCCAGCAGCGTATTACAGGGAAGCACAGATACGCAGTATTTT. Translated, it gives CASSVLQGSTDTQYF.

This clone occurred once. V usage is TRBV30 and J usage is TRBJ1-2, with 11 bases that match TRBD1. The CDR3 totals 12 residues. The V and J ends lost 8 bases and 2 bases, in that order; junction bases with no gene match: 1. The germline V gene encodes CDR1 GTSNPN and CDR2 SVGIG (reference sequence). The CDR3 region has the DNA TGTGCCGGGACAGGGGGAAACTATGGCTACACCTTC. The encoded protein is CAGTGGNYGYTF.

This clone appeared a few times. This chain uses TRBV7-2 with TRBJ2-7; 16 bases match TRBD2. The CDR3 loop spans 16 amino acids. V was pared by 4 bases and J by 10 bases, with 10 bases of the junction left unmatched. The germline CDR1 and CDR2 sequences are SGHTA and FQGNSA. This CDR3 is CASSSQGTSGRAGQYF. Here the CDR3 DNA reads TGTGCCAGCAGCTCCCAAGGGACTAGCGGGAGGGCCGGACAGTACTTC.

This clone was seen just once. V gene TRBV11-2 combines with J gene TRBJ2-1; 9 bases agree with TRBD1. Trimming removed 8 bases from V and 7 bases from J; junction bases left unmatched: 6. Germline V lookup: CDR1 SGHAT, CDR2 FQNNGV. The CDR3 sequence is 13 residues long. The CDR3 spells CASDRTGENEQFF. The CDR3 nucleotides are TGTGCCAGCGACCGGACAGGGGAAAATGAGCAGTTCTTC.

V is TRBV28 and J is TRBJ2-6, with D tentatively TRBD2 (6 bases). Trimming removed 8 bases from V and 1 base from J, with 15 bases in between. CDR1 is MDHEN and CDR2 is SYDVKM in the germline V gene. The CDR3 is 16 amino acids. The DNA for the CDR3 is TGTGCCAGCGTGGGGACTGACATTTCTGGGGCCAACGTCCTGACTTTC. Amino acids: CASVGTDISGANVLTF.

The J gene is TRBJ2-5, the V gene TRBV6-5, with 7 positions matching TRBD1. Trimming took 7 bases from V and 3 from J; bases not matched to a gene: 5. This CDR3 comprises 13 residues. Germline lookup yields CDR1 MNHEY and CDR2 SVGAGI. The CDR3 DNA sequence: TGTGCCAGCACAGCACAGGGGAAAGAGACCCAGTACTTC. It translates to CASTAQGKETQYF.

The V gene is TRBV5-4, the J gene TRBJ1-2, with 7 nucleotides matching TRBD1. V dropped 0 bases and J dropped 8; count of bases not matched to a gene: 16. CDR3 length: 17 residues. Germline CDR1 SGHNT, CDR2 YYREEE (reference sequence). The CDR3 DNA follows: TGTGCCAGCAGCTTGGCACCGGACAGGAGTATTGGTAGCGGCTACACCTTC. Residues: CASSLAPDRSIGSGYTF.

This clone was observed once. The chain combines TRBV28 with TRBJ2-2, with a weak D call TRBD2 (5 bases). This CDR3 spans 14 amino acids. Trimming stripped 5 bases from V and 3 bases from J, with 10 bases between. CDR1 is MDHEN and CDR2 is SYDVKM in the germline V gene. In nucleotides, the CDR3 is TGTGCCAGCAGTCCTAGCAGCCACACCGGGGAGCTGTTTTTT. The encoded protein is CASSPSSHTGELFF.

A few counts support this clone. The chain has TRBV7-2 and TRBJ1-1; TRBD1 matches 11 bases. J gave up 5 bases and V 5 bases, and 10 bases lay outside the gene matches. This CDR3 comprises 16 residues. The germline V gene encodes CDR1 SGHTA and CDR2 FQGNSA. CDR3 coding DNA: TGTGCCAGCAGCAGGGGACAGGGGGTTCAAGGGACTGAAGCTTTCTTT. Translated: CASSRGQGVQGTEAFF.

This chain joins TRBV7-2 and TRBJ2-3; a weak D match, TRBD2 (5 bases). The V end lost 5 bases, the J end lost 7 bases, and 16 bases lay between the germline ends. The germline V gene encodes CDR1 SGHTA and CDR2 FQGNSA. The CDR3 consists of 14 residues. CDR3 in DNA: TGTGCCAGCAGCCTGCGATCCACGGGGAATACGCAGTATTTT. The encoded protein is CASSLRSTGNTQYF.

The chain combines TRBV5-8 with TRBJ2-7; possibly TRBD2 for D (6 bases). The CDR3 is 12 amino acids. The germline CDR1 and CDR2 sequences are SGHTS and YDEGEE. Trimming stripped 0 bases from V and 6 bases from J, with 7 bases between. The CDR3 protein is CASSLGGGEQYV. As DNA, the CDR3 is TGTGCCAGCAGCTTGGGGGGAGGCGAGCAGTACGTC.

This clone has a handful of counts. J is TRBJ1-2 and V is TRBV11-2; D is possibly TRBD1 (6 bases). The germline V gene has CDR1 SGHAT and CDR2 FQNNGV. V gave up 5 bases and J gave up 0 bases, with 10 bases separating them. The CDR3 runs to 14 residues. The CDR3 loop is CASSRGQTNYGYTF. CDR3 bases: TGTGCCAGCAGCCGAGGACAGACTAACTATGGCTACACCTTC.

CDR3 region: CASSSWGGMNTEAFF. Here the CDR3 DNA reads TGTGCCAGCAGTTCTTGGGGAGGTATGAACACTGAAGCTTTCTTT. The chain links TRBV27 to TRBJ1-1, with unresolved D. V was cut by 4 bases and J by 0 bases, with 12 bases left in between. The CDR3 totals 15 residues. Germline lookup yields CDR1 MNHEY and CDR2 SMNVEV (reference sequence).

This clone appeared a single time. This chain uses TRBV6-6 with TRBJ2-1, with TRBD1 matching 7 bases. CDR3 length equals 13 residues. The V gene's germline CDR1 is MNHNY and CDR2 SVGAGI (reference sequence). Unmatched junction bases numbered 5, after V lost 6 bases and J lost 6 bases. The CDR3 is CASRDWDSNEQFF. CDR3 in DNA: TGTGCCAGCAGAGACTGGGACAGCAATGAGCAGTTCTTC.

The V gene is TRBV19, the J gene TRBJ2-7; 10 positions match TRBD2. The ends lost 3 bases at V and 6 bases at J; junction bases unmatched: 8. In germline, CDR1 is LNHDA, CDR2 SQIVND (reference sequence). CDR3 length: 15 residues. CDR3 protein: CASSIEAGGVGEQYF. CDR3 in DNA: TGTGCCAGTAGTATCGAAGCGGGAGGGGTTGGCGAGCAGTACTTC.

This chain links TRBV29-1 with TRBJ2-1, with 9 bases identical to TRBD2. The CDR3 is 15 amino acids. Germline trimming cut 4 bases from V and 8 bases from J; bases unmatched to any gene: 12. Per the germline V gene, CDR1 is SQVTM and CDR2 is ANQGSEA. The chain's CDR3 is CSVAWGTSLFHEQFF. The CDR3 DNA reads as TGCAGCGTTGCGTGGGGGACTAGCTTATTCCATGAGCAGTTCTTC.

This rearrangement joins TRBV4-1 to TRBJ1-1; D is perhaps TRBD1 (6 bases). Germline assignment: CDR1 MGHRA and CDR2 YSYEKL. CDR3 length: 15 residues. Trimming took off 2 bases at V and 0 bases at J, with 10 bases between the two ends. This chain's CDR3 is CASSQLTGMNTEAFF. Here the CDR3 DNA reads TGCGCCAGCAGCCAATTGACAGGCATGAACACTGAAGCTTTCTTT.

This rearrangement joins TRBV9 to TRBJ2-5; 9 nucleotides agree with TRBD2. CDR3 length: 14 amino acids. Germline V gene lookup returns CDR1 SGDLS and CDR2 YYNGEE. V dropped 3 bases and J dropped 3; count of bases not matched to a gene: 3. Here the CDR3 DNA reads TGTGCCAGCAGCGGCAGACTAGCGGAAGAGACCCAGTACTTC. It encodes CASSGRLAEETQYF.

This CDR3 is CASSTLGGRAAGELFF. Here the CDR3 DNA reads TGTGCCAGCAGCACACTCGGCGGGAGGGCCGCCGGGGAGCTGTTTTTT. The rearrangement joins TRBV5-6 to TRBJ2-2; TRBD2 agrees at 9 bases. The V gene end was trimmed by 4 bases and the J gene end by 6 bases; junction bases not matched to a gene: 10. The CDR3 loop spans 16 amino acids. The germline CDR1 and CDR2 sequences are SGHDT and YYEEEE.